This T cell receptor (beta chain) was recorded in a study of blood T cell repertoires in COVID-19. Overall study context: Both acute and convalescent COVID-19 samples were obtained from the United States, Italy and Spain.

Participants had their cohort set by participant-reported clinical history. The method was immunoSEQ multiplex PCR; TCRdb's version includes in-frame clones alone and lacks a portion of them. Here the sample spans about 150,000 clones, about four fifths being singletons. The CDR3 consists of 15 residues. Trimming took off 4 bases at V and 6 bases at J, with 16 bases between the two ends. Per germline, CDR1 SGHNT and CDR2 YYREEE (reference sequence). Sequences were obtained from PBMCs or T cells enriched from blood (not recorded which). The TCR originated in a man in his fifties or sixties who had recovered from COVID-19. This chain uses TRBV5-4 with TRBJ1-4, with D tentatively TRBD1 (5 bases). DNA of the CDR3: TGTGCCAGCAGCCCCCAGGGAGGGCGGGATGAAAAACTGTTTTTT. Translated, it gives CASSPQGGRDEKLFF.